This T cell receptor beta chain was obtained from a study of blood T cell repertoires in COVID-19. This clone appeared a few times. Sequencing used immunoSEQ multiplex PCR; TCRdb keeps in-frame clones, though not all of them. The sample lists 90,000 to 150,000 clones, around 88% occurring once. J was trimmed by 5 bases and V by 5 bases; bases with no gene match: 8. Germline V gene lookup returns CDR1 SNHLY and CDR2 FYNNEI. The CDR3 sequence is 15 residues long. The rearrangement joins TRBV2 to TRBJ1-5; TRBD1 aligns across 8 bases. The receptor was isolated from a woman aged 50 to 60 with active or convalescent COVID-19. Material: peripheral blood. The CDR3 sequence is CASSPRTGWDQPQHF. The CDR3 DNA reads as TGTGCCAGCAGTCCCCGGACAGGGTGGGATCAGCCCCAGCATTTT. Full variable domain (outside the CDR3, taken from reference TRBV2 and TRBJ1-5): EPEVTQTPSHQVTQMGQEVILRCVPISNHLYFYWYRQILGQKVEFLVSFYNNEISEKSEIFDDQFSVERPDGSNFTLKIRSTKLEDSAMYFCASSPRTGWDQPQHFGDGTRLSIL.